This T cell receptor (beta chain) was documented in a study of identical twins. MiXCR, run by TCRdb on the 5' RACE reads, gives a single entry per CDR3 protein. This table holds some 690,000 distinct CDR3 sequences, roughly 20% found once. This clonotype was counted many times. CDR3 length equals 16 residues. Germline CDR1 and CDR2: ENHRY and SYGVKD. Trimming shortened V by 0 bases and J by 4 bases, and 12 bases separated the two germline ends. The sample was also reused in another study, on T cells expressing NK-cell markers.

This clonotype was sampled from a young woman in good health. The V call is TRBV10-3, the J call TRBJ2-2, with D perhaps matching TRBD2 (5 bases). Sequenced: PBMCs. CDR3 nucleotide sequence: TGTGCCATCAGTGAGTCTGGAGGCCTTCTCACCGGGGAGCTGTTTTTT. This sequence encodes CAISESGGLLTGELFF.